This is a list of T cell receptor beta chains from one sample in a study of blood T cell repertoires in COVID-19. Assay: immunoSEQ multiplex PCR; the TCRdb copy retains only in-frame clones and omits some. The sample comprises some 130,000 clones, approximately 81% of which are singletons, and around 5.5% rests with the top ten. Sequencing was done on a sample of PBMCs or T cells enriched from blood (not recorded which). These TCRs come from a man in his forties with acute COVID-19. Each CDR3 is given with its conserved first and last residue. Fields, in order: V gene, clone size, J gene, D gene, CDR3 protein, CDR3 DNA. A D gene is named only where the DNA matches it firmly. Part of the rows lack a size; the others show once, few, many or a class for expanded clones.

TRBV10-3,once,TRBJ1-6,-,CAISEGGEGSSPLHF,TGTGCCATCAGTGAAGGGGGGGAGGGGAGTTCACCCCTCCACTTT
TRBV7-2,-,TRBJ2-7,-,CASSLGPGEGSYEQYF,TGTGCCAGCAGCTTAGGTCCAGGGGAAGGCTCCTACGAGCAGTACTTC
TRBV6-5,few,TRBJ1-6,-,CASRLTYLGNSPLHF,TGTGCCAGCAGGCTGACTTATCTCGGGAATTCACCCCTCCACTTT
TRBV10-3,-,TRBJ2-2,TRBD2,CAISESGGGSTGELFF,TGTGCCATCAGTGAGTCTGGGGGGGGGTCCACCGGGGAGCTGTTTTTT
TRBV5-1,-,TRBJ2-2,TRBD1,CASSSTGANTGELFF,TGCGCCAGCAGCTCCACAGGGGCGAACACCGGGGAGCTGTTTTTT
TRBV3-1/TRBV3-2,-,TRBJ2-1,TRBD1,CASSPRTGNYNEQFF,TGTGCCAGCAGCCCCCGGACAGGGAACTACAATGAGCAGTTCTTC
TRBV5-6,once,TRBJ2-7,-,CASSLLGGEQYF,TGTGCCAGCAGCTTGTTAGGGGGCGAGCAGTACTTC
TRBV27,-,TRBJ2-1,TRBD2,CASSRLAKLGEQFF,TGTGCCAGCAGTCGACTAGCGAAGTTGGGTGAGCAGTTCTTC
TRBV6-2/TRBV6-3,few,TRBJ2-5,-,CASSSRQRGQETQYF,TGTGCCAGCAGTTCCCGACAAAGGGGCCAAGAGACCCAGTACTTC
TRBV27,-,TRBJ1-2,TRBD1,CASSPGQGKANYGYTF,TGTGCCAGCAGCCCAGGACAGGGTAAAGCTAACTATGGCTACACCTTC
TRBV7-9,-,TRBJ1-1,-,CASSTRQVNTEAFF,TGTGCCAGCAGCACCCGACAGGTGAACACTGAAGCTTTCTTT
TRBV23-1,few,TRBJ1-6,-,CASSQEAPVGINWSSPLHF,TGCGCCAGCAGTCAAGAGGCCCCCGTCGGGATAAACTGGAGTTCACCCCTCCACTTT
TRBV18,few,TRBJ2-2,TRBD1,CASSLDRAGTGELFF,TGTGCCAGCTCACTGGACAGGGCGGGCACCGGGGAGCTGTTTTTT
TRBV9,-,TRBJ1-4,-,CASSLNPQATNEKLFF,TGTGCCAGCAGCCTCAACCCACAGGCTACTAATGAAAAACTGTTTTTT
TRBV7-6,-,TRBJ1-5,TRBD1,CASSLNRGNNQPQHF,TGTGCCAGCAGCTTAAACAGGGGAAACAATCAGCCCCAGCATTTT
TRBV10-3,-,TRBJ2-2,-,CAISGSEGAGELFF,TGTGCCATCAGTGGATCCGAGGGGGCCGGGGAGCTGTTTTTT
TRBV24-1,-,TRBJ2-5,TRBD2,CATSDSEREARETQYF,TGTGCCACCAGTGATTCAGAGCGGGAGGCCCGAGAGACCCAGTACTTC
TRBV28,-,TRBJ1-2,-,CASSLLHRVWGYTF,TGTGCCAGCAGCCTTCTCCACAGGGTGTGGGGCTACACCTTC
TRBV5-4,-,TRBJ2-3,-,CASSLPGRQTDTQYF,TGTGCCAGCAGCCTCCCCGGCCGTCAGACTGATACGCAGTATTTT
TRBV10-3,-,TRBJ2-2,-,CATAGVRLGTGELFF,TGTGCCACCGCAGGGGTGCGGCTCGGCACCGGGGAGCTGTTTTTT
TRBV5-1,-,TRBJ1-1,TRBD1,CASSLRPGTGNENTEAFF,TGCGCCAGCAGCCTACGTCCCGGGACAGGGAATGAGAACACTGAAGCTTTCTTT
TRBV7-9,-,TRBJ2-7,TRBD2,CASSSGLAGGFYEQYF,TGTGCCAGCAGCTCGGGACTAGCGGGGGGATTCTACGAGCAGTACTTC
TRBV2,-,TRBJ1-3,-,CASSITGNSGNTIYF,TGTGCCAGTTCCATCACAGGGAACTCTGGAAACACCATATATTTT
TRBV30,once,TRBJ1-6,TRBD1,CAWSPGQGGSPLHF,TGTGCCTGGAGTCCGGGACAGGGGGGCTCACCCCTCCACTTT
TRBV24-1,-,TRBJ2-2,TRBD1,CATSEFSGGTGELFF,TGTGCCACCAGTGAATTCTCAGGGGGAACCGGGGAGCTGTTTTTT
TRBV9,-,TRBJ1-2,-,CASSGQGTANYGYTF,TGTGCCAGCAGCGGGCAGGGTACGGCTAACTATGGCTACACCTTC
TRBV5-4,-,TRBJ2-1,TRBD2,CAVHTRGSSYNEQFF,TGTGCCGTCCATACGCGGGGGAGCTCCTACAATGAGCAGTTCTTC
TRBV11-3,-,TRBJ2-2,TRBD2,CASSSGLAGTANTGELFF,TGTGCCAGCAGCTCGGGACTAGCGGGAACCGCGAACACCGGGGAGCTGTTTTTT
TRBV2,-,TRBJ2-1,TRBD1,CASSETRQGVGQFF,TGTGCCAGCAGTGAAACGAGACAGGGGGTAGGGCAGTTCTTC
TRBV6-1,once,TRBJ1-1,-,CASSEAQDTTEAFF,TGTGCCAGCAGTGAAGCACAGGACACCACTGAAGCTTTCTTT
TRBV18,-,TRBJ1-1,-,CASSHPGQLNTEAFF,TGTGCCAGCTCACACCCGGGACAACTGAACACTGAAGCTTTCTTT
TRBV10-1,-,TRBJ2-7,TRBD2,CASSESSGSYEQYF,TGCGCCAGCAGTGAGAGTAGCGGGTCCTACGAGCAGTACTTC
TRBV4-3,-,TRBJ2-1,-,CASSPLRDSSDEQFF,TGCGCCAGCAGCCCCCTCAGGGATAGCTCCGATGAGCAGTTCTTC
TRBV30,-,TRBJ2-2,TRBD2,CARTTSSGSAGELFF,TGTGCCCGAACGACTAGCTCGGGTAGCGCCGGGGAGCTGTTTTTT
TRBV30,few,TRBJ1-5,TRBD1,CAWSGPGQDTNSNQPQHF,TGTGCCTGGAGTGGACCGGGACAGGATACTAATAGCAATCAGCCCCAGCATTTT
TRBV28,-,TRBJ2-5,TRBD1,CASGSFQGAGETQYF,TGTGCCAGCGGCTCCTTCCAGGGGGCCGGGGAGACCCAGTACTTC
TRBV7-9,-,TRBJ2-1,TRBD1,CASSLLQGDEQFF,TGTGCCAGCAGCTTATTACAGGGGGACGAGCAGTTCTTC
TRBV5-4,-,TRBJ1-5,TRBD1,CASSLGTGRHQPQHF,TGTGCCAGCAGCTTGGGGACAGGGCGCCATCAGCCCCAGCATTTT
TRBV28,few,TRBJ1-2,TRBD1,CASSLGTGVPYGYTF,TGTGCCAGCAGTTTGGGGACAGGGGTGCCCTATGGCTACACCTTC
TRBV28,-,TRBJ1-5,TRBD1,CASSFTGENQPQHF,TGTGCCAGCAGTTTTACAGGGGAGAATCAGCCCCAGCATTTT
TRBV15,-,TRBJ1-2,-,CATSDYQEENYGYTF,TGTGCCACCAGCGACTACCAAGAGGAAAACTATGGCTACACCTTC
TRBV6-2/TRBV6-3,-,TRBJ2-7,TRBD1,CASSRDRGAYEQYF,TGTGCCAGCAGTAGGGACAGGGGCGCCTACGAGCAGTACTTC
TRBV6-1,-,TRBJ1-2,-,CASSEGVRGYGYTF,TGTGCCAGCAGTGAAGGCGTTCGGGGCTATGGCTACACCTTC
TRBV5-6,-,TRBJ2-4,-,CASSLTLAPPGNIQYF,TGTGCCAGCAGCTTGACTCTAGCGCCTCCCGGGAACATTCAGTACTTC
TRBV6-2/TRBV6-3,-,TRBJ1-5,TRBD1,CASSITGGSDQPQHF,TGTGCCAGTAGTATTACAGGGGGCTCTGATCAGCCCCAGCATTTT
TRBV2,-,TRBJ2-7,TRBD2,CASSAGTSGYEQYF,TGTGCCAGCAGTGCCGGGACTAGCGGCTACGAGCAGTACTTC
TRBV13,medium-sized,TRBJ2-7,TRBD2,CASSSQLRGGRNDEQYF,TGTGCCAGCAGCTCCCAACTTCGCGGCGGGAGGAATGACGAGCAGTACTTC
TRBV30,-,TRBJ2-3,-,CAWTRESADTQYF,TGTGCCTGGACCCGGGAGTCCGCAGATACGCAGTATTTT
TRBV7-9,-,TRBJ2-7,-,CASSAPEGTDTYEQYF,TGTGCCAGCAGCGCACCCGAAGGGACTGATACCTACGAGCAGTACTTC
TRBV28,-,TRBJ1-3,-,CASSLVTGLVSGNTIYF,TGTGCCAGCAGTTTGGTAACGGGACTCGTCTCTGGAAACACCATATATTTT
TRBV18,-,TRBJ2-6,TRBD1,CASSPRTGGSGGANVLTF,TGTGCCAGCTCACCACGAACAGGGGGGTCAGGCGGGGCCAACGTCCTGACTTTC
TRBV6-5,-,TRBJ2-7,TRBD1,CASRDRDRGSYEQYF,TGTGCCAGCAGGGACCGGGACAGGGGGTCCTACGAGCAGTACTTC
TRBV4-2,-,TRBJ1-1,-,CASSQDLGREAEAFF,TGTGCCAGCAGCCAAGACCTAGGCCGGGAGGCTGAAGCTTTCTTT
TRBV27,-,TRBJ1-1,-,CASSQRLMNTEAFF,TGTGCCAGCAGTCAGCGACTTATGAACACTGAAGCTTTCTTT
TRBV12-3/TRBV12-4,few,TRBJ1-2,-,CASSVQGKEGYTF,TGTGCCAGCAGTGTGCAGGGGAAGGAAGGCTACACCTTC
TRBV4-3,-,TRBJ2-4,-,CASSSQPGGNIQYF,TGCGCCAGCAGCTCCCAACCGGGTGGGAACATTCAGTACTTC
TRBV4-1,-,TRBJ1-5,TRBD1,CASSQLGQSNQPQHF,TGCGCCAGCAGCCAATTGGGACAGAGCAATCAGCCCCAGCATTTT